This TCR beta chain is drawn from a study of T cell responses to AZD1222 COVID-19 vaccine. Produced via immunoSEQ multiplex PCR; TCRdb's table is partial and in-frame only. There are roughly 110,000 clones in the sample; around 91% occur only once, and 20% to 25% lies in the top ten. Germline CDR1 is MNHNS and CDR2 is SASEGT. The CDR3 contains 14 residues. V dropped 1 base and J dropped 5 bases, with 11 bases sitting between them. The sample consisted of peripheral blood, taken on day 0 of AZD1222 vaccination. The source of this sequence is an adult in good health. This chain joins TRBV6-1 and TRBJ2-5, with a weak D call TRBD2 (6 bases). CDR3: CASSEVLARETQYF. As DNA, the CDR3 is TGTGCCAGCAGTGAAGTCCTAGCGAGGGAGACCCAGTACTTC.